Listed below are T cell receptor beta chains from one sample, sequenced in a study of siplizumab effects on memory and regulatory T cells. The assay was immunoSEQ multiplex PCR, and TCRdb's table has in-frame clones only and misses some. The data show about 50,000 clones, about 94% seen once. The sample was CD8+ T cells sorted from blood. Receptor source: a human donor in good health. Each CDR3 is given with its conserved first and last residue. A D gene is named only where the DNA matches it firmly.

>15|TRBV7-2|TRBD1|TRBJ1-1
TGTGCCAGCAGCCCCAATACAGGGGGCTTCACTGAAGCTTTCTTT
CASSPNTGGFTEAFF
>14|TRBV4-1|TRBD1|TRBJ2-7
TGCGCCAGCAGCCAAGTGGGACAGAGCTACGAGCAGTACTTC
CASSQVGQSYEQYF
>14|TRBV7-3|NA|TRBJ2-2
TGTGCCAGCAGCTTTTCGGGGGACACCGGGGAGCTGTTTTTT
CASSFSGDTGELFF
>14|TRBV4-1|NA|TRBJ1-1
TGCGCCAGCAGCTCAGGGACGGGGAACACTGAAGCTTTCTTT
CASSSGTGNTEAFF
>15|TRBV29-1|TRBD2|TRBJ2-7
TGCAGCGTTGAATGGGCTAGCGGGAGGGGATACGAGCAGTACTTC
CSVEWASGRGYEQYF
>13|TRBV5-8|NA|TRBJ2-1
TGTGCCAGCATGCAATCTCCGTACAATGAGCAGTTCTTC
CASMQSPYNEQFF
>13|TRBV5-6|NA|TRBJ2-7
TGTGCCAGCGACGCAGGGACCCCCTACGAGCAGTACTTC
CASDAGTPYEQYF
>13|TRBV5-1|NA|TRBJ1-1
TGCGCCAGCAGCTTGGGGGCGAATCAGCGAGCTTTCTTT
CASSLGANQRAFF
>18|TRBV4-1|TRBD2|TRBJ2-7
TGCGCCAGCAGCCACAAAGCTACTAGCGGGAGACAAGGCTACGAGCAGTACTTC
CASSHKATSGRQGYEQYF
>17|TRBV28|TRBD2|TRBJ2-7
TGTGCCAGCAGTTCGACTAGCGGGAGGGCCCTCGCGTACGAGCAGTACTTC
CASSSTSGRALAYEQYF
>13|TRBV9|NA|TRBJ2-7
TGTGCCAGCAGCGAAGGGGGGGTGCAGGAGCAGTACTTC
CASSEGGVQEQYF
>14|TRBV28|TRBD2|TRBJ2-7
TGTGCCAGCAGTTTGTGGCAGGGAGGGGACGAGCAGTACTTC
CASSLWQGGDEQYF
>14|TRBV27|NA|TRBJ2-1
TGTGCCAGCAGTTTATACTCGGGGGCTAGCCAGCAGTTCTTC
CASSLYSGASQQFF
>12|TRBV11-2|NA|TRBJ2-2
TGTGCCAGCAGCGATCTAACCGGGGAGCTGTTTTTT
CASSDLTGELFF
>12|TRBV28|NA|TRBJ2-7
TGTGCCAGCAGTTTAACGAGGGGCGAGCAGTACTTC
CASSLTRGEQYF
>14|TRBV27|NA|TRBJ1-1
TGTGCCAGCAGTTTATCTTTGTCGGGGACTGAAGCTTTCTTT
CASSLSLSGTEAFF
>12|TRBV6-6|NA|TRBJ2-1
TGTGCCAGCAGTTACTCGAGCAATGAGCAGTTCTTC
CASSYSSNEQFF
>14|TRBV2|TRBD2|TRBJ2-1
TGTGCCAGCAGTGGCGGGGGCTCCTACAATGAGCAGTTCTTC
CASSGGGSYNEQFF
>14|TRBV7-8|TRBD1|TRBJ1-5
TGTGCCAGCAGCCCTAACAGGGGGGGCCAGCCCCAGCATTTT
CASSPNRGGQPQHF